These T cell receptor beta chains were read from a single sample in a study of CD8+CD57+ T cells in acquired aplastic anemia. TCRdb analysed the reads with MiXCR anew, one entry per CDR3 protein. The sample lists 200,000 to 250,000 distinct CDR3 sequences; roughly 50% were seen once. The sequenced sample consisted of sorted CD4+, CD8+, or CD8+CD57+ T cells (not recorded which) from PBMCs. These receptors all stem from a human donor with aplastic anemia. The CDR3 runs from the conserved cysteine through the conserved F or W. D genes are given only for firm matches. Size is stated for part of the rows, as once, few or many counts, or as a class when the clone is expanded.

j_call d_call clone_size v_call cdr3_aa cdr3_nt
TRBJ1-4 TRBD1 few TRBV30 CAWTSGGLDEKLFF TGTGCCTGGACCTCAGGGGGTCTGGATGAAAAACTGTTTTTT
TRBJ2-5 NA NA TRBV7-2 CASSLEGRLNQETQYF TGTGCCAGCAGCTTAGAGGGTCGGCTGAACCAAGAGACCCAGTACTTC
TRBJ1-2 TRBD1 many TRBV15 CATSRPGQEANYGYTF TGTGCCACCAGCAGGCCAGGACAGGAAGCTAACTATGGCTACACCTTC
TRBJ2-2 NA NA TRBV6-1 CASRGGVPTRELFF TGTGCCAGCCGGGGCGGGGTTCCTACCAGGGAGCTGTTTTTT
TRBJ1-6 NA NA TRBV6-6 CASSYSGENSPLHF TGTGCCAGCAGTTACTCAGGGGAGAATTCACCCCTCCACTTT
TRBJ2-5 NA NA TRBV27 CASSGASQGMMGETQYF TGTGCCAGCAGTGGCGCCTCACAGGGAATGATGGGGGAGACCCAGTACTTC
TRBJ1-5 TRBD1 once TRBV6-5 CASSFGTGEGNQPQHF TGTGCCAGCAGCTTCGGGACAGGGGAGGGCAATCAGCCCCAGCATTTT
TRBJ2-6 NA many TRBV7-9 CASSLVRGSGANVLTF TGTGCCAGCAGCTTAGTTCGTGGCTCTGGGGCCAACGTCCTGACTTTC
TRBJ2-1 TRBD2 once TRBV25-1 CASSRPSGAPGEQFF TGTGCCAGTAGCCGACCTAGCGGGGCCCCGGGTGAGCAGTTCTTC
TRBJ1-6 TRBD1 NA TRBV2 CASSLDRGHSPLHF TGTGCCAGCAGCCTCGACAGGGGGCATTCACCCCTCCACTTT
TRBJ1-5 TRBD1 many TRBV15 CATSRGGEVRDRVQPQHF TGTGCCACCAGCAGAGGGGGGGAAGTAAGGGACAGGGTCCAGCCCCAGCATTTT
TRBJ1-2 NA NA TRBV7-9 CASRPLANYGYTF TGTGCCAGCAGGCCGCTTGCTAACTATGGCTACACCTTC
TRBJ1-2 NA few TRBV15 CATSRGEAYGYTF TGTGCCACCAGCAGAGGGGAGGCCTATGGCTACACCTTC
TRBJ1-6 NA many TRBV5-1 CASSKNGQEDNSPLHF TGCGCCAGCAGTAAAAACGGACAAGAAGATAATTCACCCCTCCACTTT